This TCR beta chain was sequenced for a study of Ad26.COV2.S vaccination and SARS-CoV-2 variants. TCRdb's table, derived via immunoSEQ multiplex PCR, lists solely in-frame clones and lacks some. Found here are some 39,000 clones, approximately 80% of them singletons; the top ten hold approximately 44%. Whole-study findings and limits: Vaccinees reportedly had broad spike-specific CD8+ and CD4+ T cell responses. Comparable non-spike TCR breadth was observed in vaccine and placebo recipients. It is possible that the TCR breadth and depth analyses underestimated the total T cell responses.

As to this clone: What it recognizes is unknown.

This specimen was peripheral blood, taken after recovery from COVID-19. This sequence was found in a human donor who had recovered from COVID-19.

CDR3 coding DNA: TGCGCCAGCAGCATATCCCCCGGGACGGATGTGCAGCAGTACGTC. Its translation is CASSISPGTDVQQYV. This chain uses TRBV5-1 with TRBJ2-7; D could derive from TRBD1 or TRBD2 (5 bases each). The germline gives CDR1 SGHRS, CDR2 YFSETQ. The CDR3 contains 15 residues. The V gene lost 4 bases and the J gene lost 8 bases, with 22 bases spanning the gap.